The entry that follows covers one T cell receptor beta chain sequence. This specimen belongs to a study of CD8 T cells in Susac syndrome. TCR beta sequencing covered blood CD8+ and CD4+ T cells. About 0.5 to 1 ug RNA was reverse transcribed with random hexamers. The CDR3 of TCR beta was amplified by immunoSEQ multiplex PCR across 54 Vbeta and 13 Jbeta. One entry per CDR3 protein results from TCRdb running MiXCR on the immunoSEQ multiplex PCR reads. Of 330,000 or so distinct CDR3 sequences listed, about nine tenths were seen once; the top ten hold roughly 0.2%. Germline CDR1 reads SNHLY; CDR2 reads FYNNEI. Trimming cost V 10 bases and J 5 bases; bases outside gene matches: 8. CDR3 length equals 13 residues.

Sequenced material: CD8+ T cells from PBMCs. The TCR originated in a human donor with multiple sclerosis. The rearrangement joins TRBV2 to TRBJ2-1; TRBD1 aligns across 7 bases. The CDR3 coding sequence is TGTGCCACGATAGGACAGGTAGACAATGAGCAGTTCTTC. Amino acid sequence: CATIGQVDNEQFF.